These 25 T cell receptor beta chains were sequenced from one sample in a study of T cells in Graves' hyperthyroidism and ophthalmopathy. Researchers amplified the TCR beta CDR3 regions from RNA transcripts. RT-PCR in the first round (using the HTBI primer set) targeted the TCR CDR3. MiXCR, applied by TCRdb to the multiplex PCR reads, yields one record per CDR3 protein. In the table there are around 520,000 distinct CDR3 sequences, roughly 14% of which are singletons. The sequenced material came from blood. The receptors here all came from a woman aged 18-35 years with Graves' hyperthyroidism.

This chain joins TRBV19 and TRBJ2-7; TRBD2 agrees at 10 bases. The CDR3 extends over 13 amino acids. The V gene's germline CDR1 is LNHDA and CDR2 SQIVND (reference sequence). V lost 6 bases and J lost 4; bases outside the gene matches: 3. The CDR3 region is CASSRTSGYEQYV. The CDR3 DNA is TGTGCCAGTAGCAGGACTAGCGGTTACGAGCAGTACGTC.

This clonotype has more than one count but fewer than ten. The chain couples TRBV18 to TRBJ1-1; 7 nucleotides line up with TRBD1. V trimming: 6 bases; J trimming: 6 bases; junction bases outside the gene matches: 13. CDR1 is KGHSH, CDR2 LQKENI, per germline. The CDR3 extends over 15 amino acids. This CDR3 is CASSTFPDRAAEAFF. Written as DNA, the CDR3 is TGTGCCAGCTCTACCTTCCCCGACAGGGCGGCTGAAGCTTTCTTT.

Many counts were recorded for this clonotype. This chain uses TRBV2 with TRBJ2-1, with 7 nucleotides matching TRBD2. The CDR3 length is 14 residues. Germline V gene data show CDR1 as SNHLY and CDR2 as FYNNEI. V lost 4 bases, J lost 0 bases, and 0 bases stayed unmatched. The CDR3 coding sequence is TGTGCCAGCAGTGTAGCGGGCTCCTACAATGAGCAGTTCTTC. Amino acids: CASSVAGSYNEQFF.

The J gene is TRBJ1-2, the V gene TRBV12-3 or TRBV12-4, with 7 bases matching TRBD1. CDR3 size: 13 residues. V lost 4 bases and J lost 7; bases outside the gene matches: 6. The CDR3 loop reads CASSSRQGVGYTF. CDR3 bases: TGTGCCAGCAGTTCCCGCCAGGGGGTTGGCTACACCTTC.

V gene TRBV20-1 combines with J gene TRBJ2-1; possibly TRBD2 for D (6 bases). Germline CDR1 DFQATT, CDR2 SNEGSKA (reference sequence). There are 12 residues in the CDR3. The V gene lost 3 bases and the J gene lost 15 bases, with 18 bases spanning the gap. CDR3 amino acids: CSASPEGLIRFF. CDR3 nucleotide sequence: TGCAGTGCTAGTCCGGAGGGCCTTATTCGGTTCTTC.

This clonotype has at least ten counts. CDR3 nucleotide sequence: TGTGCCAGCAGCTTAGCTAGCAGCCTCTATAATTCACCCCTCCACTTT. Translation gives CASSLASSLYNSPLHF. The rearrangement links TRBV7-9 to TRBJ1-6; no definite D call. Germline CDR1 and CDR2: SEHNR and FQNEAQ (reference sequence). V was pared by 0 bases and J by 3 bases, with 9 bases between. CDR3 length: 16 residues.

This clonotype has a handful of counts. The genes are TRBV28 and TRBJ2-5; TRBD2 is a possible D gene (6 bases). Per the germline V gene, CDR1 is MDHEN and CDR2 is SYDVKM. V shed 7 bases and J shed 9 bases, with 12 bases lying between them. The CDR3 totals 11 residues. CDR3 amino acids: CASIKEGPQYF. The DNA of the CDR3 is TGTGCCAGCATAAAGGAGGGGCCCCAGTACTTC.

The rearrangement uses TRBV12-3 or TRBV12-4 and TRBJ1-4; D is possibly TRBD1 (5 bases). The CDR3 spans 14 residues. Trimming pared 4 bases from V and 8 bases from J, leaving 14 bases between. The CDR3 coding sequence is TGTGCCAGCAGTTCGGGGGGACTATTCGAAAAACTGTTTTTT. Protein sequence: CASSSGGLFEKLFF.

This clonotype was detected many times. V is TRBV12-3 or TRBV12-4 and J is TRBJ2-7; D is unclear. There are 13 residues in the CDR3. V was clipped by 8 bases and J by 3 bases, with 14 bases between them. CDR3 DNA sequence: TGTGCCAGCTCGTCCGGGCCCCACTACGAGCAGTACGTC. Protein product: CASSSGPHYEQYV.

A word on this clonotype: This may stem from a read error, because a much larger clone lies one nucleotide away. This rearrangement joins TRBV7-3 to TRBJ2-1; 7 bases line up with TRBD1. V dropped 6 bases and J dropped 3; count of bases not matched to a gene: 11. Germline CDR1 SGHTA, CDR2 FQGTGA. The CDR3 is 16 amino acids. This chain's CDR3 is CASRYSGAGGYNEQFF. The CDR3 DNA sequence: TGTGCCAGCAGATACTCCGGGGCAGGGGGCTACAATGAGCAGTTCTTC.

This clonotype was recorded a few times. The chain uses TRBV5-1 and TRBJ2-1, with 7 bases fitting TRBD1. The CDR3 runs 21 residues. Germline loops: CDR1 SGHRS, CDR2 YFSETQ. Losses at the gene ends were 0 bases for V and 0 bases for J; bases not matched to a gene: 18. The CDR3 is CASSLAALGQTWDGSYNEQFF. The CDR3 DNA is TGCGCCAGCAGCTTGGCCGCTTTGGGACAGACCTGGGACGGCTCCTACAATGAGCAGTTCTTC.

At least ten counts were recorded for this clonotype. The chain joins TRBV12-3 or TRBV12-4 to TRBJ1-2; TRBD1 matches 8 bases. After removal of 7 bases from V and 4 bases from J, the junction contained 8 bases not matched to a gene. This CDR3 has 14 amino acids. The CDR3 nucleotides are TGTGCCAGCATAGACAGGGGTGCAATCTATGGCTACACCTTC. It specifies CASIDRGAIYGYTF.

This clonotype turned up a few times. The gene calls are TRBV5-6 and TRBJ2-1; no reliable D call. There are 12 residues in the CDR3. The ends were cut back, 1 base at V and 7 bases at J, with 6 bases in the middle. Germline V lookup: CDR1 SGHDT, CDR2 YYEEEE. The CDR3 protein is CASSLIENEQFF. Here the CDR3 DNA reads TGTGCCAGCAGCTTGATTGAGAATGAGCAGTTCTTC.

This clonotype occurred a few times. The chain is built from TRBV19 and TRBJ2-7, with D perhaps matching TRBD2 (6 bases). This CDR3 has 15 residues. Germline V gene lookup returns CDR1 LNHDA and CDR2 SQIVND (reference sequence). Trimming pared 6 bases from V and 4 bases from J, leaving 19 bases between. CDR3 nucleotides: TGTGCCAGTAGCAACGCGGGAAGGTCCCCATACGAGCAGTACTTC. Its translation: CASSNAGRSPYEQYF.

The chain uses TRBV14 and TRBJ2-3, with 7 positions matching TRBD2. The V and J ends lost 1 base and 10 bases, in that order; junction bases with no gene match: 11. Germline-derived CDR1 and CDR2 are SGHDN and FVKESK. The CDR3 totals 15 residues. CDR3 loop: CASSQAVERELPQYF. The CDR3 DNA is TGTGCCAGCAGCCAAGCAGTGGAGCGGGAATTGCCGCAGTATTTT.

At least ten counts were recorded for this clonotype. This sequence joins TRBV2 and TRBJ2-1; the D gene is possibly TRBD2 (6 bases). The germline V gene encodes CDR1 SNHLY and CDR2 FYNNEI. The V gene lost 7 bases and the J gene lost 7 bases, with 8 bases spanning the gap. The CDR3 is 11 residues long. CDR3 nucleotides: TGTGCCAGCAAGGGGAGGAATGAGCAGTTCTTC. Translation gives CASKGRNEQFF.

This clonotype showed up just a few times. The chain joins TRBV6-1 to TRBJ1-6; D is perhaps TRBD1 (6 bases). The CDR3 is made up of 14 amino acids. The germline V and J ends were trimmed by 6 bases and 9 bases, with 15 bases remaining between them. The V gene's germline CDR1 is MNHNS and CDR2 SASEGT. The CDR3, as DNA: TGTGCCAGCAGAATTTCCGGGGGCGGTTCACCCCTCCACTTT. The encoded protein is CASRISGGGSPLHF.

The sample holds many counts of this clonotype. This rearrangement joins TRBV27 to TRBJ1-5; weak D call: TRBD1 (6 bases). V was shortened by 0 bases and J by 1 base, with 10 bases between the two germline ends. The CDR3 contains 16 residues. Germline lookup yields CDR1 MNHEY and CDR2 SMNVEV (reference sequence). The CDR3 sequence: CASSLSAGESNQPQHF. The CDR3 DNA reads TGTGCCAGCAGTTTATCGGCAGGGGAAAGCAATCAGCCCCAGCATTTT.

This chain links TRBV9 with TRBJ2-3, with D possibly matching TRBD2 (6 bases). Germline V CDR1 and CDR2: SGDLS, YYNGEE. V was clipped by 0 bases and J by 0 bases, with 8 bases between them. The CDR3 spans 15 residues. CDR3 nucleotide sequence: TGTGCCAGCAGCGTAGCTAGCGCGAGCACAGATACGCAGTATTTT. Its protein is CASSVASASTDTQYF.

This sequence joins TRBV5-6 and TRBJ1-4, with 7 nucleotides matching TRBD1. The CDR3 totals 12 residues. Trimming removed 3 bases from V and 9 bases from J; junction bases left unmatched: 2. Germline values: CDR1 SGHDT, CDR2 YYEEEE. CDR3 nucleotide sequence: TGTGCCAGCAGCTGGACAGGACAAAAACTGTTTTTT. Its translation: CASSWTGQKLFF.

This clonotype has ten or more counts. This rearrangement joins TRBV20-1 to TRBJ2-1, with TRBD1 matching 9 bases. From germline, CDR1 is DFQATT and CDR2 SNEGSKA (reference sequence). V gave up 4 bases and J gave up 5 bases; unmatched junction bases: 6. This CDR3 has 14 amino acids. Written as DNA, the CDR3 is TGCAGTGCTATCAGCTGGACAGGGGACAATGAGCAGTTCTTC. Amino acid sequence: CSAISWTGDNEQFF.

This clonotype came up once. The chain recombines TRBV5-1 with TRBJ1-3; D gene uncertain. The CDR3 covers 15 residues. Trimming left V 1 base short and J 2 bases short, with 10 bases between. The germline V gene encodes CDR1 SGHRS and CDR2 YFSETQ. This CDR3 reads CASSLTAFTGNTIYF. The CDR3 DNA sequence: TGCGCCAGCAGCTTGACTGCTTTCACTGGAAACACCATATATTTT.

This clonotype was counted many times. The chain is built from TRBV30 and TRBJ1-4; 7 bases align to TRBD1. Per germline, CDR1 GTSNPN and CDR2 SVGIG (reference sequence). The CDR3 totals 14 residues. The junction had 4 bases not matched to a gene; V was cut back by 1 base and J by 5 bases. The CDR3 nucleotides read TGTGCCTGGAGTGGACAGGGAAGAAATGAAAAACTGTTTTTT. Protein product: CAWSGQGRNEKLFF.

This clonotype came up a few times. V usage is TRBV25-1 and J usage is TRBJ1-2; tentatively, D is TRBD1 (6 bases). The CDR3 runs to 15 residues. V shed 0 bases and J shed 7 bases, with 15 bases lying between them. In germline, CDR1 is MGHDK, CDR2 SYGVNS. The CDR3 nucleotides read TGTGCCAGCAGTGAATACGGCAGGGGTAGGGGTGGCTACACCTTC. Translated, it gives CASSEYGRGRGGYTF.

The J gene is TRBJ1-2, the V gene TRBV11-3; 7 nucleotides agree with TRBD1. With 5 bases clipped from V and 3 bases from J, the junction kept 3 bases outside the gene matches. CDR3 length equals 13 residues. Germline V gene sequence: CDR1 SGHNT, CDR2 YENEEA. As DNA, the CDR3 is TGTGCCAGCAGCCCGGACAGGTACTATGGCTACACCTTC. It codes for CASSPDRYYGYTF.